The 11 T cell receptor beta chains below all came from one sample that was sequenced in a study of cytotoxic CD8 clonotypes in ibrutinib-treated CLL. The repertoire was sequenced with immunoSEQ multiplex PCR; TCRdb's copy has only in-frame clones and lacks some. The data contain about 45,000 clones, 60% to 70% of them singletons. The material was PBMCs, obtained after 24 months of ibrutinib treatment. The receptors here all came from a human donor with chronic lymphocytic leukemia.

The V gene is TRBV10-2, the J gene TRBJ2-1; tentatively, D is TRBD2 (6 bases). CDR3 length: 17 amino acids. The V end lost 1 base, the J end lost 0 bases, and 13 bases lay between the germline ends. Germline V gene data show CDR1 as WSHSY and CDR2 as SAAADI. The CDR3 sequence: CASSEYAGRNSYNEQFF. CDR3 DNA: TGCGCCAGCAGTGAGTACGCGGGGAGGAACTCCTACAATGAGCAGTTCTTC.

CDR3 nucleotide sequence: TGCAGCGTACGAGGGGCACTAGCGGGCTACGAGCAGTACTTC. Encoded protein: CSVRGALAGYEQYF. The V call is TRBV29-1, the J call TRBJ2-7; 9 bases map to TRBD2. The J segment lost 3 bases and the V segment lost 6 bases, leaving 9 bases of the junction unmatched. The CDR3 is made up of 14 amino acids. Germline V gene data show CDR1 as SQVTM and CDR2 as ANQGSEA.

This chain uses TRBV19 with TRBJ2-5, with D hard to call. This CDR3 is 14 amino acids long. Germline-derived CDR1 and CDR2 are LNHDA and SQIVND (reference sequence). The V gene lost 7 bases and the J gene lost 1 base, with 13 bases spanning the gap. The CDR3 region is CASTPGWPQETQYF. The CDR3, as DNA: TGTGCCAGTACCCCGGGCTGGCCCCAAGAGACCCAGTACTTC.

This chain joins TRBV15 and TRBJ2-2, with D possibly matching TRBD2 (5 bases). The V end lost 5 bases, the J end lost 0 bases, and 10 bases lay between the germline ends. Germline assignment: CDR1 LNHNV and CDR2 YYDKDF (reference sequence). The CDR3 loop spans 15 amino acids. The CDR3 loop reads CATSRERTNTGELFF. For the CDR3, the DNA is TGTGCCACCAGCCGTGAGCGGACGAACACCGGGGAGCTGTTTTTT.

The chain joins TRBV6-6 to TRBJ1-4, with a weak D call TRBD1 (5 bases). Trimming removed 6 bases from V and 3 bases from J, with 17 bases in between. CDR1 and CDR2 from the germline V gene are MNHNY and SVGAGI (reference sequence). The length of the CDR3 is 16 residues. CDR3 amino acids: CASSKPQGPANEKLFF. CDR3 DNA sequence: TGTGCCAGCAGCAAACCCCAGGGTCCGGCTAATGAAAAACTGTTTTTT.

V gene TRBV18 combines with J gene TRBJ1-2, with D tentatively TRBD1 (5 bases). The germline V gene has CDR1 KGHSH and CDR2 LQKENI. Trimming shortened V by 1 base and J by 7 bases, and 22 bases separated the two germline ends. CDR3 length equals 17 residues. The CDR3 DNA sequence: TGTGCCAGCTCACCACTTCCCGAGGGGTCAGCCCGGACTGGCTACACCTTC. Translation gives CASSPLPEGSARTGYTF.

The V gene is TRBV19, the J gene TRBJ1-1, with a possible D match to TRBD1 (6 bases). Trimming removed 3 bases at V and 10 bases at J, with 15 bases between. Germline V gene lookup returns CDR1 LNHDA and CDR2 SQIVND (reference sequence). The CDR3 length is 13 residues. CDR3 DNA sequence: TGTGCCAGTAGTATTGAGCCAGGGGCGGTAGCTTTCTTT. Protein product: CASSIEPGAVAFF.

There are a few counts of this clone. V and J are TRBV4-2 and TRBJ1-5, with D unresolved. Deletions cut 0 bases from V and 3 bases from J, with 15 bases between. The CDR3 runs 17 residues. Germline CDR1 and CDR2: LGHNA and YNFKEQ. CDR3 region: CASSQESLMNTNQPQHF. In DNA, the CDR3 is TGTGCCAGCAGCCAAGAATCTCTGATGAATACCAATCAGCCCCAGCATTTT.

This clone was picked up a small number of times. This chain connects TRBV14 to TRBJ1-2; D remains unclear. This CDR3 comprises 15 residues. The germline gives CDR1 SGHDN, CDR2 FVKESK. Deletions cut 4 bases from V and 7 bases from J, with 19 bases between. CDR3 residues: CASSPPATQLGGYTF. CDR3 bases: TGTGCCAGCAGCCCCCCAGCCACCCAGCTAGGTGGCTACACCTTC.

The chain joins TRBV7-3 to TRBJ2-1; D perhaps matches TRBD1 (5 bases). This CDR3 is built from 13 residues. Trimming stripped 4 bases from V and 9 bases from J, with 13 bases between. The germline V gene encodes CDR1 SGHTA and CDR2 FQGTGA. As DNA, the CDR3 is TGTGCCAGCAGCTCATGGACACGAACTGAGCAGTTCTTC. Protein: CASSSWTRTEQFF.

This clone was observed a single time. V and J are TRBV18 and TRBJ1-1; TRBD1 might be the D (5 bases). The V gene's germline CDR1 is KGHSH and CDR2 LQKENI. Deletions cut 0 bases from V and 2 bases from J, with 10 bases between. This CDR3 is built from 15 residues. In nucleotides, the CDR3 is TGTGCCAGCTCACCACCGACCAGGGCTAACACTGAAGCTTTCTTT. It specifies CASSPPTRANTEAFF. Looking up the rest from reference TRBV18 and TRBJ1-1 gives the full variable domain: NAGVMQNPRHLVRRRGQEARLRCSPMKGHSHVYWYRQLPEEGLKFMVYLQKENIIDESGMPKERFSAEFPKEGPSILRIQQVVRGDSAAYFCASSPPTRANTEAFFGQGTRLTVV.